This TCR beta chain was identified during a study of beta chain features in type 1 diabetes. Study-level findings and limits: More deletions and fewer insertions at VDJ junctions were seen in type 1 diabetes patients. Moderate yet significant TCRB CDR3 shortening was seen in Type 1 diabetes patients in all four CD4+ subsets.

Remarks on this clone: No antigen is known for it.

With 2 bases removed from V and 3 bases from J, the gap between germline ends came to 14 bases. The CDR3 contains 15 residues. CDR1 SGHTA and CDR2 FQGNSA come from the germline V gene. Every isolated RNA sample was fully reverse transcribed, so sequencing captured expressed TCRB transcripts. TCRdb's table, derived via immunoSEQ multiplex PCR, lists solely in-frame clones and lacks some. The sample holds 100,000 to 150,000 clones, 9% seen once. This receptor was obtained from a man under 40 with type 1 diabetes. This chain uses TRBV7-2 with TRBJ2-7, with a possible D match to TRBD2 (6 bases). The source material was central memory CD4+ T cells from blood. CDR3 nucleotides: TGTGCCAGCAGCTTACTAACGGGGGACGTCTACGAGCAGTACTTC. As protein: CASSLLTGDVYEQYF.